The 29 T cell receptor beta chains presented below share a single source sample, sequenced in a study of low-dose radiotherapy and immunotherapy resistance in tumors. First-strand cDNA used TRAV- and TRBV-specific primers, covering alpha and beta chains. TCR amplification involved 15 to 25 PCR cycles with a constant-region primer and V-primer adapter. MiXCR, run by TCRdb on the reads, gives a single entry per CDR3 protein. In the table there are around 65,000 distinct CDR3 sequences, about 30% of which are singletons. Time point reported: before trial treatment. The specimen was PBMCs, collected before treatment. The receptors stem from a male donor with rectosigmoid adenocarcinoma.

Turning to this clonotype: A far larger clone differs by one base, so this is likely a read error. CDR3 region: CASSLMRSYEQFF. The CDR3 DNA reads TGTGCCAGCAGCTTAATGCGATCCTACGAGCAGTTCTTC. The gene calls are TRBV7-2 and TRBJ2-1; no clear D. CDR1 is SGHTA and CDR2 is FQGNSA in the germline V gene. The ends were cut back, 2 bases at V and 10 bases at J, with 12 bases in the middle. The length of the CDR3 is 13 residues.

V is TRBV30 and J is TRBJ2-2, with a possible D match to TRBD1 (6 bases). This CDR3 has 13 residues. Germline assignment: CDR1 GTSNPN and CDR2 SVGIG (reference sequence). V was shortened by 1 base and J by 6 bases, with 9 bases between the two germline ends. In nucleotides, the CDR3 is TGTGCCTGGAGTGACAGGGTTCCCGGGGAGCTGTTTTTT. This codes for CAWSDRVPGELFF.

In its sample, this clonotype was seen many times. The junction shows a germline mismatch at one end, possibly a read error. The genes are TRBV12-3 or TRBV12-4 and TRBJ1-1; TRBD1 agrees at 9 bases. CDR3 length: 8 amino acids. Written as DNA, the CDR3 is TGTGCCGACAGGGGGGGAGTCTTT. Its translation is CADRGGVF.

The chain links TRBV29-1 to TRBJ2-1, with 9 bases aligning to TRBD1. Germline V gene data show CDR1 as SQVTM and CDR2 as ANQGSEA. Trimming at V came to 6 bases and at J to 4 bases, leaving 10 bases not matched to a gene. The CDR3 runs to 15 residues. The CDR3 region is CSVGKDRGFYNEQFF. In DNA form, the CDR3 reads TGCAGCGTAGGAAAGGACAGGGGATTTTACAATGAGCAGTTCTTC.

This clonotype was seen many times. The chain employs TRBV28 and TRBJ2-7, with TRBD2 matching over 7 bases. In germline, CDR1 is MDHEN, CDR2 SYDVKM. The CDR3 is made up of 14 amino acids. V lost 3 bases to trimming and J lost 0 bases; unmatched junction nucleotides: 2. The CDR3 loop reads CASSFGGSSYEQYF. The CDR3 DNA is TGTGCCAGCAGTTTCGGGGGGAGCTCCTACGAGCAGTACTTC.

The genes are TRBV13 and TRBJ1-1, with 8 bases identical to TRBD1. CDR3 length equals 15 residues. The germline gives CDR1 PRHDT, CDR2 FYEKMQ (reference sequence). Germline trimming cut 6 bases from V and 5 bases from J; bases unmatched to any gene: 11. Written as DNA, the CDR3 is TGTGCCAGCAGGCTAGCAGGGGGCGCGAGGACTGAAGCTTTCTTT. Translated, it gives CASRLAGGARTEAFF.

Ten or more counts support this clonotype. The rearrangement links TRBV28 to TRBJ1-5; D gene unclear. Per germline, CDR1 MDHEN and CDR2 SYDVKM. Trimming pared 3 bases from V and 12 bases from J, leaving 12 bases between. The CDR3 contains 12 residues. The CDR3 DNA sequence: TGTGCCAGCAGTTTGGGAATGACATTCCAGCATTTT. It translates to CASSLGMTFQHF.

Details on this clonotype: A read error is the likely source, as a far larger clone sits one nucleotide away. V gene TRBV29-1 combines with J gene TRBJ2-7, with D hard to call. The germline CDR1 and CDR2 sequences are SQVTM and ANQGSEA. CDR3 length: 14 amino acids. The V and J ends lost 8 bases and 7 bases respectively, with 24 bases between them. CDR3 protein: CSTRKGGGYNEQYF. Written as DNA, the CDR3 is TGCAGCACCAGAAAGGGTGGTGGGTACAATGAGCAGTACTTC.

This clonotype appeared many times. The J gene is TRBJ2-2, the V gene TRBV29-1; D not certain. Trimming pared 2 bases from V and 2 bases from J, leaving 12 bases between. The CDR3 length is 15 residues. From germline, CDR1 is SQVTM and CDR2 ANQGSEA. This CDR3 is CSVEWSPGNTGELFF. The DNA of the CDR3 is TGCAGCGTTGAATGGTCTCCGGGTAACACCGGGGAGCTGTTTTTT.

This clonotype was seen ten or more times. The rearrangement links TRBV9 to TRBJ1-4; maybe TRBD1 (5 bases). This CDR3 is 16 amino acids long. Germline V gene lookup returns CDR1 SGDLS and CDR2 YYNGEE. V was cut by 4 bases and J by 4 bases, with 17 bases left in between. Written as DNA, the CDR3 is TGTGCCAGCAGCCCACGTAGTAGACAGATTAATGAAAAACTGTTTTTT. This translates into CASSPRSRQINEKLFF.

The chain has TRBV28 and TRBJ2-7; 7 nucleotides align to TRBD1. The J segment lost 13 bases and the V segment lost 2 bases, leaving 8 bases of the junction unmatched. The CDR3 spans 12 residues. Looked up from germline, CDR1 is MDHEN and CDR2 is SYDVKM. The CDR3 nucleotides read TGTGCCAGCAGTTTACCGGTTGGGACAGCCTACTTC. Translation gives CASSLPVGTAYF.

This sequence joins TRBV5-6 and TRBJ1-6; D might be TRBD1 (5 bases). In germline, CDR1 is SGHDT, CDR2 YYEEEE. This CDR3 is built from 15 residues. V was clipped by 4 bases and J by 7 bases, with 15 bases between them. This CDR3 is CASSQIGTGNSPLHF. In DNA form, the CDR3 reads TGTGCCAGCAGCCAAATCGGGACGGGGAATTCACCCCTCCACTTT.

This clonotype was recorded many times. The chain carries TRBV4-2 and TRBJ2-7, with 8 positions matching TRBD2. The V and J ends lost 1 base and 2 bases, in that order; junction bases with no gene match: 7. The germline CDR1 and CDR2 sequences are LGHNA and YNFKEQ. The CDR3 has 16 amino acids. The CDR3 region is CASSQVSLAGTYEQYF. DNA of the CDR3: TGTGCCAGCAGCCAAGTGAGCCTAGCGGGCACCTACGAGCAGTACTTC.

This clonotype was seen repeatedly, ten times or more. V usage is TRBV5-1 and J usage is TRBJ1-1; D is unclear. The V end was cut by 1 base, the J end by 1 base, with 8 bases between. The germline gives CDR1 SGHRS, CDR2 YFSETQ. CDR3 length: 14 residues. CDR3 bases: TGCGCCAGCAGCTTGATGCATCCGAACACTGAAGCTTTCTTT. This gives the protein CASSLMHPNTEAFF.

The V and J genes are TRBV7-2 and TRBJ2-1; D is unresolved. This CDR3 has 11 amino acids. Germline loops: CDR1 SGHTA, CDR2 FQGNSA. Trimming took off 6 bases at V and 10 bases at J, with 10 bases between the two ends. The CDR3 region has the DNA TGTGCCAGCAGGACCGTCTGGGAGCAGTTCTTC. This encodes CASRTVWEQFF.

This clonotype is a singleton in its sample. The V and J genes are TRBV18 and TRBJ2-2; a possible D gene is TRBD1 (6 bases). There are 14 residues in the CDR3. Germline CDR1 and CDR2: KGHSH and LQKENI. Trimming left V 3 bases short and J 9 bases short, with 14 bases between. The CDR3 DNA follows: TGTGCCAGCTCACCCCTGCAGGGGAGAAGGGAGCTGTTTTTT. Its translation is CASSPLQGRRELFF.

In this sample, this clonotype turned up many times. The chain carries TRBV4-1 and TRBJ2-2; unclear D gene. The germline gives CDR1 MGHRA, CDR2 YSYEKL. Trimming removed 0 bases at V and 5 bases at J, with 7 bases between. The CDR3 is 14 residues long. The CDR3 nucleotides read TGCGCCAGCAGCCAAGAGGTCATGACCGGGGAGCTGTTTTTT. Translating it yields CASSQEVMTGELFF.

This clonotype was seen ten or more times. The chain joins TRBV28 to TRBJ2-7; the match to TRBD2 covers 9 bases. The CDR3 has 15 amino acids. Germline lookup yields CDR1 MDHEN and CDR2 SYDVKM. The junction had 5 bases not matched to a gene; V was cut back by 3 bases and J by 2 bases. The CDR3 protein is CASSFFSSGTYEQYF. CDR3 sequence (DNA): TGTGCCAGCAGTTTTTTTTCTAGCGGGACCTACGAGCAGTACTTC.

This clonotype was seen repeatedly, ten times or more. The rearrangement uses TRBV6-2 or TRBV6-3 and TRBJ2-7, with D possibly being TRBD2 (5 bases). The V gene's germline CDR1 is MNHEY and CDR2 SVGEGT. The CDR3 extends over 16 amino acids. The germline V and J ends were trimmed by 6 bases and 7 bases, with 25 bases remaining between them. The CDR3 nucleotides read TGTGCCAGCAGCCGGACGGGATTCGGAGGACCGGGAGAGCAGTACTTC. Its protein product is CASSRTGFGGPGEQYF.

This clonotype was observed at least ten times. This chain connects TRBV9 to TRBJ2-7; D remains unclear. CDR1 is SGDLS and CDR2 is YYNGEE in the germline V gene. With 4 bases removed from V and 2 bases from J, the gap between germline ends came to 16 bases. This CDR3 region has 15 residues. The CDR3 is CASSPRAGMTYEQYF. The CDR3 region has the DNA TGTGCCAGCAGCCCCCGGGCAGGAATGACCTACGAGCAGTACTTC.

This clonotype was seen repeatedly, ten times or more. J is TRBJ2-5 and V is TRBV9; no clear D. The CDR3 is 14 residues long. V was trimmed by 0 bases and J by 5 bases, leaving 11 bases between them. The V gene's germline CDR1 is SGDLS and CDR2 YYNGEE. The CDR3 bases are TGTGCCAGCAGCGTAGGTTCCCAGGCGGAGACCCAGTACTTC. It yields the protein CASSVGSQAETQYF.

Remarks on this clonotype: This likely reflects a read error, since a far larger clone is one base away. As DNA, the CDR3 is TGCAGCGTTTTAAGACAGGGGCCCCCCTACGAGCAGTTCTTC. It codes for CSVLRQGPPYEQFF. The V call is TRBV29-1, the J call TRBJ2-1; 8 bases are shared with TRBD1. The CDR3 has 14 residues. The germline V gene has CDR1 SQVTM and CDR2 ANQGSEA. The trim removed 5 bases at V and 10 bases at J, leaving 13 bases unmatched.

The chain recombines TRBV5-5 with TRBJ2-1; D remains ambiguous. The germline V gene has CDR1 SGHKS and CDR2 YYEKEE (reference sequence). V was shortened by 3 bases and J by 4 bases, with 8 bases between the two germline ends. This CDR3 is 13 amino acids long. The CDR3 here is CASSSVWYNEQFF. The CDR3 nucleotides read TGTGCCAGCAGCTCCGTTTGGTACAATGAGCAGTTCTTC.

Worth noting for this clonotype: This likely traces to a read error, being one base from a far larger clone. The chain links TRBV7-2 to TRBJ2-3, with D unresolved. Between the trimmed V and J ends, which lost 5 bases and 2 bases, there was a span of 2 bases. The germline gives CDR1 SGHTA, CDR2 FQGNSA. This CDR3 spans 11 amino acids. The CDR3 spells CASSLTDTQYF. DNA for the CDR3: TGTGCCAGCAGCCTCACAGATACGCAGTATTTT.

This chain links TRBV28 with TRBJ2-7, with 8 positions matching TRBD2. CDR3 length equals 14 residues. Trimming at V came to 7 bases and at J to 0 bases, leaving 5 bases not matched to a gene. Germline values: CDR1 MDHEN, CDR2 SYDVKM. The CDR3 nucleotides are TGTGCCAGCACAAGCGGGGGTCGCTCCTACGAGCAGTACTTC. This codes for CASTSGGRSYEQYF.

This clonotype was counted many times. The chain uses TRBV14 and TRBJ2-5; 11 bases map to TRBD2. Per the germline V gene, CDR1 is SGHDN and CDR2 is FVKESK. Trimming cost V 1 base and J 4 bases; bases outside gene matches: 2. The CDR3 spans 15 residues. CDR3 residues: CASSQGLAGGETQYF. The DNA for the CDR3 is TGTGCCAGCAGCCAAGGCCTAGCGGGGGGAGAGACCCAGTACTTC.

The chain employs TRBV28 and TRBJ2-7; 14 nucleotides line up with TRBD2. The junction had 2 bases not matched to a gene; V was cut back by 4 bases and J by 6 bases. CDR1 MDHEN and CDR2 SYDVKM come from the germline V gene. This CDR3 region has 14 residues. The CDR3 sequence: CASSWGTSGSEQYF. In nucleotides, the CDR3 is TGTGCCAGCAGTTGGGGGACTAGCGGGAGCGAGCAGTACTTC.

There are many counts of this clonotype. V and J are TRBV3-1 and TRBJ2-2, with D possibly called TRBD1 or TRBD2 (5 bases each). V dropped 1 base and J dropped 13 bases, with 10 bases sitting between them. From germline, CDR1 is LGHDT and CDR2 YNNKEL (reference sequence). The CDR3 contains 12 residues. CDR3 DNA: TGTGCCAGCAGCCAAGGGGCAGGGACGCTGTTTTTT. It codes for CASSQGAGTLFF.

Concerning this clonotype: This CDR3 is missing its conserved last phenylalanine or tryptophan, likely due to a read error. The chain couples TRBV12-3 or TRBV12-4 to TRBJ2-7, with D uncertain. The V end lost 6 bases, the J end lost 3 bases, and 9 bases lay between the germline ends. The CDR3 loop spans 12 amino acids. CDR3: CASSTPGYEQYS. For the CDR3, the DNA is TGTGCCAGCAGCACACCGGGCTACGAGCAGTACTCC.